This entry lists 17 T cell receptor beta chains sequenced from one sample in a study of CD8 T cells in Susac syndrome. It was with random hexamers that about 0.45 to 1 ug RNA was reverse transcribed. From the immunoSEQ multiplex PCR reads, TCRdb called clonotypes with MiXCR, one entry per CDR3 protein. The sample has 90,000 to 150,000 distinct CDR3 sequences, approximately 90% seen once. The sequencing input was CD8+ T cells from PBMCs. The source of these receptors is a human donor in good health.

This chain connects TRBV7-6 to TRBJ1-5; 7 bases map to TRBD1. The trim removed 5 bases at V and 3 bases at J, leaving 7 bases unmatched. The CDR3 loop spans 15 amino acids. CDR1 and CDR2 from the germline V gene are SGHVS and FNYEAQ. In DNA, the CDR3 is TGTGCCAGCAGCGTAGGGACAGATCCCAATCAGCCCCAGCATTTT. As protein: CASSVGTDPNQPQHF.

J is TRBJ2-2 and V is TRBV12-3 or TRBV12-4; D tentatively fits TRBD1 or TRBD2 (6 bases each). Trimming left V 4 bases short and J 3 bases short, with 21 bases between. The length of the CDR3 is 18 residues. CDR3 in DNA: TGTGCCAGCAGTTCAGGGGAGGAATTGGACGCAGACACCGGGGAGCTGTTTTTT. This gives the protein CASSSGEELDADTGELFF.

This clonotype came up once. CDR3 in DNA: TGTGCCAGCAGCTTAAGCATTGGGAATCAGCCCCAGCATTTT. Its protein is CASSLSIGNQPQHF. The chain is built from TRBV7-9 and TRBJ1-5; D gene unclear. The germline V and J ends were trimmed by 2 bases and 4 bases, with 9 bases remaining between them. Germline lookup yields CDR1 SEHNR and CDR2 FQNEAQ (reference sequence). The CDR3 contains 14 residues.

The chain recombines TRBV5-1 with TRBJ2-2, with a weak D call TRBD2 (6 bases). Deletions cut 6 bases from V and 3 bases from J, with 18 bases between. This CDR3 region has 16 residues. In germline, CDR1 is SGHRS, CDR2 YFSETQ. The CDR3 here is CASKVGLRGDTGELFF. The DNA for the CDR3 is TGCGCCAGCAAAGTGGGACTTCGGGGAGACACCGGGGAGCTGTTTTTT.

This clonotype was recorded once. J is TRBJ2-1 and V is TRBV24-1; 10 bases match TRBD1. The CDR3 runs to 14 residues. Germline CDR1 KGHDR, CDR2 SFDVKD. V shed 9 bases, J shed 5 bases, and the junction held 6 bases outside the gene matches. This CDR3 is CATGPGQGNNEQFF. DNA for the CDR3: TGTGCCACCGGACCGGGACAGGGGAACAATGAGCAGTTCTTC.

The chain carries TRBV7-8 and TRBJ1-1, with a tentative D call TRBD1 (6 bases). Germline lookup yields CDR1 SGHVS and CDR2 FQNEAQ. This CDR3 contains 16 residues. V lost 6 bases to trimming and J lost 1 base, with 18 bases between them. The CDR3 loop is CASRVGQFSTNTEAFF. In DNA form, the CDR3 reads TGTGCCAGCAGAGTCGGACAGTTCTCCACGAACACTGAAGCTTTCTTT.

This clonotype has only one observation. The chain uses TRBV9 and TRBJ2-6; D is ambiguous. Germline V gene lookup returns CDR1 SGDLS and CDR2 YYNGEE. The CDR3 extends over 16 amino acids. V lost 3 bases to trimming and J lost 1 base, with 11 bases between them. Here the CDR3 DNA reads TGTGCCAGCAGCGAATCATACCCGTCTGGGGCCAACGTCCTGACTTTC. It yields the protein CASSESYPSGANVLTF.

The chain links TRBV27 to TRBJ1-5; 7 positions agree with TRBD1. Germline V gene sequence: CDR1 MNHEY, CDR2 SMNVEV (reference sequence). Trimming took 5 bases from V and 3 from J; bases not matched to a gene: 4. This CDR3 is built from 14 residues. The CDR3 DNA sequence: TGTGCCAGCAGTAGGGACAGCCCCAATCAGCCCCAGCATTTT. As protein: CASSRDSPNQPQHF.

The rearrangement links TRBV7-3 to TRBJ2-1; D is possibly TRBD2 (6 bases). The CDR3 has 13 residues. V was clipped by 5 bases and J by 9 bases, with 14 bases between them. CDR1 is SGHTA, CDR2 FQGTGA, per germline. The chain's CDR3 is CASSTRTMGEQFF. The CDR3, as DNA: TGTGCCAGCAGCACCCGGACTATGGGTGAGCAGTTCTTC. Together with reference TRBV7-3 and TRBJ2-1, the CDR3 gives the full variable domain: GAGVSQTPSNKVTEKGKYVELRCDPISGHTALYWYRQSLGQGPEFLIYFQGTGAADDSGLPNDRFFAVRPEGSVSTLKIQRTERGDSAVYLCASSTRTMGEQFFGPGTRLTVL.

The V call is TRBV25-1, the J call TRBJ1-1; 7 bases map to TRBD1. CDR3 length: 17 residues. V lost 6 bases to trimming and J lost 6 bases; unmatched junction nucleotides: 19. Germline values: CDR1 MGHDK, CDR2 SYGVNS. CDR3 DNA: TGTGCCAGCAGGGGAGCGGGCTCATACAGGGGACATGCTGAAGCTTTCTTT. Translated, it gives CASRGAGSYRGHAEAFF. Looking up the rest from reference TRBV25-1 and TRBJ1-1 gives the full variable domain: EADIYQTPRYLVIGTGKKITLECSQTMGHDKMYWYQQDPGMELHLIHYSYGVNSTEKGDLSSESTVSRIRTEHFPLTLESARPSHTSQYLCASRGAGSYRGHAEAFFGQGTRLTVV.

This chain connects TRBV3-1 to TRBJ2-7; 8 bases align to TRBD1. The CDR3 sequence is 14 residues long. Germline V gives CDR1 LGHDT, CDR2 YNNKEL (reference sequence). The J segment lost 7 bases and the V segment lost 4 bases, leaving 9 bases of the junction unmatched. The DNA for the CDR3 is TGTGCCAGCAGCCTTGGACAGGGCTTGGGGGAGCAGTACTTC. It is translated as CASSLGQGLGEQYF.

J is TRBJ1-1 and V is TRBV20-1; weak D call: TRBD1 (6 bases). CDR3 size: 17 residues. Per the germline V gene, CDR1 is DFQATT and CDR2 is SNEGSKA (reference sequence). Trimming took off 2 bases at V and 9 bases at J, with 28 bases between the two ends. CDR3 amino acids: CSARKSANFITGTKAFF. In DNA, the CDR3 is TGCAGTGCTAGAAAATCCGCGAACTTTATAACAGGGACTAAAGCTTTCTTT.

The J gene is TRBJ2-7, the V gene TRBV27; 7 bases match TRBD2. J was trimmed by 2 bases and V by 5 bases; bases with no gene match: 6. This CDR3 region has 14 residues. Germline CDR1 reads MNHEY; CDR2 reads SMNVEV (reference sequence). This CDR3 is CASSPASGAYEQYF. The CDR3 DNA sequence: TGTGCCAGCAGTCCCGCTAGCGGAGCCTACGAGCAGTACTTC.

This clonotype was counted a few times. The gene calls are TRBV3-1 and TRBJ2-7, with a weak D call TRBD1 (6 bases). Germline V gives CDR1 LGHDT, CDR2 YNNKEL (reference sequence). V was shortened by 4 bases and J by 5 bases, with 12 bases between the two germline ends. The CDR3 length is 13 residues. CDR3 DNA sequence: TGTGCCAGCAGCCGTCCGGGACAAGACGAGCAGTACTTC. This encodes CASSRPGQDEQYF.

This clonotype occurred once. The chain recombines TRBV7-2 with TRBJ2-2, with D unresolved. The length of the CDR3 is 13 residues. V was shortened by 0 bases and J by 4 bases, with 3 bases between the two germline ends. Germline CDR1 SGHTA, CDR2 FQGNSA. Here the CDR3 reads CASSLAVTGELFF. The CDR3 nucleotides are TGTGCCAGCAGCTTAGCGGTCACCGGGGAGCTGTTTTTT.

The V call is TRBV18, the J call TRBJ1-1; tentatively, D is TRBD1 (5 bases). Germline CDR1 is KGHSH and CDR2 is LQKENI. The CDR3 is 15 residues long. V lost 8 bases and J 4 bases, leaving 20 bases between the germline ends. DNA for the CDR3: TGTGCCAGCGGGGAGAGAAGCGGGGGGGTCACTGAAGCTTTCTTT. Residues: CASGERSGGVTEAFF.

The CDR3 loop is CAWNTDSYNSPLHF. CDR3 nucleotides: TGTGCCTGGAATACGGACTCCTATAATTCACCCCTCCACTTT. This rearrangement joins TRBV30 to TRBJ1-6, with D unclear. V was shortened by 4 bases and J by 0 bases, with 7 bases between the two germline ends. The CDR3 is 14 amino acids. In germline, CDR1 is GTSNPN, CDR2 SVGIG (reference sequence).